Below are 6 T cell receptor beta chains sequenced from a single sample in a study of neurological immune-mediated disorders. Each CDR3 protein gets one entry after TCRdb re-called the 5' RACE reads with MiXCR. In the table there are approximately 66,000 distinct CDR3 sequences, around 3% of which are singletons. Sequences were obtained from PBMCs. All receptors derive from a man aged 40-55 years with multiple sclerosis.

To note about this clonotype: With a much larger clone just one base away, this may be a read error. The chain uses TRBV5-1 and TRBJ2-1; tentative D call: TRBD2 (7 bases). Trimming took off 4 bases at V and 8 bases at J, with 19 bases between the two ends. The CDR3 is 15 residues long. Germline values: CDR1 SGHRS, CDR2 YFSETQ. In DNA form, the CDR3 reads TGCGCCAGCAGCGAGCAGGGGAGGGCCGTGGATGAGCAGTTCTTC. Translating gives CASSEQGRAVDEQFF.

This clonotype was picked up many times. The rearrangement joins TRBV5-1 to TRBJ1-2; no firm D call. Trimming took 4 bases from V and 8 from J, leaving 15 bases between them. Germline values: CDR1 SGHRS, CDR2 YFSETQ. This CDR3 spans 13 amino acids. CDR3 sequence reads: CASSPTRVEGYTF. CDR3 coding DNA: TGCGCCAGCAGCCCCACACGGGTGGAGGGCTACACCTTC.

Many counts were recorded for this clonotype. The V and J genes are TRBV20-1 and TRBJ2-5; 9 bases align to TRBD2. V was pared by 0 bases and J by 6 bases, with 11 bases of the junction left unmatched. The CDR3 is 16 residues long. The V gene's germline CDR1 is DFQATT and CDR2 SNEGSKA (reference sequence). The CDR3 sequence is CSARDWRLAGSQTQYF. In nucleotides, the CDR3 is TGCAGTGCTAGAGATTGGAGGCTAGCGGGGTCCCAGACCCAGTACTTC.

Ten or more counts support this clonotype. V gene TRBV12-3 or TRBV12-4 combines with J gene TRBJ1-2, with D tentatively TRBD1 (5 bases). Between the trimmed V and J ends, which lost 3 bases and 8 bases, there was a span of 10 bases. The CDR3 runs 12 residues. The CDR3 DNA sequence: TGTGCCAGCAGTTTGAAGGACACGGGCTACACCTTC. It specifies CASSLKDTGYTF.

At least ten counts were recorded for this clonotype. The gene calls are TRBV5-1 and TRBJ2-7; TRBD1 is a possible D gene (6 bases). Between the trimmed V and J ends, which lost 3 bases and 3 bases, there was a span of 13 bases. The germline gives CDR1 SGHRS, CDR2 YFSETQ. The CDR3 spans 14 residues. CDR3 protein: CASSSTGQHYEQYF. In DNA, the CDR3 is TGCGCCAGCAGCTCGACAGGCCAACACTACGAGCAGTACTTC.

This clonotype was seen repeatedly, ten times or more. CDR3 amino acids: CSVGWGGNTEAFF. The CDR3 DNA reads as TGCAGCGTTGGTTGGGGGGGGAACACTGAAGCTTTCTTT. The V call is TRBV29-1, the J call TRBJ1-1; D is possibly TRBD1 (5 bases). Trimming cost V 4 bases and J 1 base, with 10 bases left between them. Germline values: CDR1 SQVTM, CDR2 ANQGSEA. The CDR3 has 13 amino acids.